The clone carrying this T cell receptor beta chain was counted a few times. The data originate from a study of blood T cells in healthy people across ages. A J-beta primer mix and a sample-barcoded 5' primer were used in a second PCR of about 7 to 12 cycles. Via MiXCR, TCRdb re-called the 5' RACE reads, giving one row per CDR3 protein. This table holds approximately 1.5 million distinct CDR3 sequences, roughly 32% found once. Trimming pared 0 bases from V and 8 bases from J, leaving 13 bases between. From germline, CDR1 is MNHNY and CDR2 SVGAGI (reference sequence). CDR3 length equals 14 residues. The rearrangement links TRBV6-6 to TRBJ1-2; D call uncertain. Sequenced material: blood. This TCR derives from a woman between 25 and 40 years old in good health. CDR3 sequence: CASSYSNKGSGYTF. CDR3 nucleotides: TGTGCCAGCAGTTACTCGAACAAGGGAAGCGGCTACACCTTC.